Listed here are 27 T cell receptor beta chains from one sample, sequenced in a study of T cells in Graves' hyperthyroidism and ophthalmopathy. RNA transcripts yielded amplified TCR beta CDR3 regions. The HTBI primer set served for first-round RT-PCR of the TCR CDR3. TCRdb re-analysed the multiplex PCR reads in MiXCR, keeping a single row per CDR3 protein. The top ten hold 18% of the sample, which has about 560,000 distinct CDR3 sequences, 16% seen once. Sequenced: blood. The receptors stem from a woman aged 18-35 years with Graves' hyperthyroidism.

There are many counts of this clonotype. This chain joins TRBV5-6 and TRBJ1-1; TRBD1 is a possible D gene (5 bases). V was pared by 3 bases and J by 0 bases, with 9 bases between. CDR1 is SGHDT and CDR2 is YYEEEE in the germline V gene. The CDR3 extends over 14 amino acids. CDR3 DNA sequence: TGTGCCAGCAGCTACTCGGACATGAACACTGAAGCTTTCTTT. Its protein product is CASSYSDMNTEAFF.

This clonotype was seen ten or more times. The chain recombines TRBV5-1 with TRBJ2-4, with D tentatively TRBD2 (5 bases). This CDR3 is built from 14 residues. CDR1 is SGHRS and CDR2 is YFSETQ in the germline V gene. Between the trimmed V and J ends, which lost 0 bases and 7 bases, there was a span of 11 bases. CDR3: CASSLDTGMNIQYF. The CDR3 bases are TGCGCCAGCAGCTTGGACACGGGGATGAACATTCAGTACTTC.

The chain recombines TRBV20-1 with TRBJ2-7; a possible D gene is TRBD2 (6 bases). With 4 bases removed from V and 7 bases from J, the gap between germline ends came to 23 bases. Germline V gene data show CDR1 as DFQATT and CDR2 as SNEGSKA (reference sequence). The CDR3 runs 15 residues. The DNA of the CDR3 is TGCAGTGCTAACACCGTAGGACTCCCCCGGGAGGAGCAGTACTTC. This codes for CSANTVGLPREEQYF.

This rearrangement joins TRBV20-1 to TRBJ2-7, with 10 bases identical to TRBD2. The trim removed 0 bases at V and 4 bases at J, leaving 12 bases unmatched. The CDR3 contains 17 residues. In germline, CDR1 is DFQATT, CDR2 SNEGSKA (reference sequence). The CDR3 reads CSARDSGVAGGTYEQYF. Written as DNA, the CDR3 is TGCAGTGCTAGAGATAGCGGGGTAGCGGGAGGCACGTACGAGCAGTACTTC.

Concerning this clonotype itself: A clone one base away is much larger, so this may be a read error. This chain connects TRBV13 to TRBJ2-3, with D perhaps matching TRBD2 (6 bases). The CDR3 covers 13 residues. The germline V gene has CDR1 PRHDT and CDR2 FYEKMQ (reference sequence). CDR3 DNA: TGTGCCAGCAGTCCTCCCCCGGGGGATAGGCAGTATTTT. This encodes CASSPPPGDRQYF.

This clonotype showed up many times. The chain links TRBV6-5 to TRBJ2-1; D call uncertain. The CDR3 runs to 14 residues. Between the trimmed V and J ends, which lost 0 bases and 4 bases, there was a span of 7 bases. Germline V gene data show CDR1 as MNHEY and CDR2 as SVGAGI. The CDR3 DNA is TGTGCCAGCAGTTACTCCGGCAGGTACAATGAGCAGTTCTTC. Protein product: CASSYSGRYNEQFF.

This clonotype occurred a few times. The chain joins TRBV29-1 to TRBJ2-5; TRBD1 aligns across 9 bases. V lost 1 base and J lost 2; bases outside the gene matches: 5. From germline, CDR1 is SQVTM and CDR2 ANQGSEA. The CDR3 has 15 residues. In nucleotides, the CDR3 is TGCAGCGTTGAAGGAGAAGGACAGGGGCAAGAGACCCAGTACTTC. Residues: CSVEGEGQGQETQYF.

There are a few counts of this clonotype. The chain recombines TRBV10-3 with TRBJ2-7, with 11 positions matching TRBD2. Per the germline V gene, CDR1 is ENHRY and CDR2 is SYGVKD. The length of the CDR3 is 14 residues. The junction had 3 bases not matched to a gene; V was cut back by 5 bases and J by 3 bases. In nucleotides, the CDR3 is TGTGCCATCAGTAAGACTAGCGGGAACTACGAGCAGTACTTC. Its translation: CAISKTSGNYEQYF.

This clonotype has a count of ten or more. The genes are TRBV27 and TRBJ2-3; D gene uncertain. Germline V gene lookup returns CDR1 MNHEY and CDR2 SMNVEV (reference sequence). The CDR3 covers 15 residues. V lost 0 bases to trimming and J lost 4 bases, with 11 bases between them. The CDR3 DNA follows: TGTGCCAGCAGTTTATCGGGCAGGTTTGCAGATACGCAGTATTTT. Its protein product is CASSLSGRFADTQYF.

The chain's CDR3 is CATLSGSLSTGELFF. The CDR3, as DNA: TGTGCCACCCTTAGCGGGAGTTTGAGCACCGGGGAGCTGTTTTTT. This chain connects TRBV6-1 to TRBJ2-2, with 9 positions matching TRBD2. Germline loops: CDR1 MNHNS, CDR2 SASEGT. J gave up 4 bases and V 10 bases, and 10 bases lay outside the gene matches. This CDR3 is built from 15 residues.

This clonotype was counted at least ten times. The chain employs TRBV20-1 and TRBJ2-7, with 11 bases identical to TRBD2. CDR1 DFQATT and CDR2 SNEGSKA come from the germline V gene (reference sequence). The length of the CDR3 is 15 residues. The trim removed 4 bases at V and 2 bases at J, leaving 7 bases unmatched. CDR3 region: CSATGLAGGAYEQYF. DNA of the CDR3: TGCAGTGCTACGGGGCTAGCGGGGGGAGCCTACGAGCAGTACTTC.

This clonotype was recorded a few times. This chain connects TRBV6-1 to TRBJ2-1; TRBD1 might be the D (6 bases). Per the germline V gene, CDR1 is MNHNS and CDR2 is SASEGT. Between the trimmed V and J ends, which lost 6 bases and 10 bases, there was a span of 13 bases. The CDR3 extends over 12 amino acids. The CDR3 sequence is CASRGAGSEQFF. The CDR3 bases are TGTGCCAGCAGGGGGGCTGGTAGCGAGCAGTTCTTC.

This clonotype was counted at least ten times. V and J are TRBV20-1 and TRBJ1-1; no reliable D call. The V gene's germline CDR1 is DFQATT and CDR2 SNEGSKA (reference sequence). With 2 bases removed from V and 0 bases from J, the gap between germline ends came to 7 bases. The CDR3 extends over 13 amino acids. The CDR3 nucleotides are TGCAGTGCTAGAAAGGGCATGAACACTGAAGCTTTCTTT. Its translation is CSARKGMNTEAFF.

This clonotype was recorded a few times. This chain connects TRBV15 to TRBJ2-7, with 9 positions matching TRBD2. CDR1 is LNHNV, CDR2 YYDKDF, per germline (reference sequence). V shed 1 base and J 0 bases; nucleotides not matched to a gene: 4. The CDR3 is made up of 16 amino acids. CDR3 sequence reads: CATSRAGREGSYEQYF. CDR3 sequence (DNA): TGTGCCACCAGCAGAGCGGGGCGGGAGGGCTCCTACGAGCAGTACTTC.

This clonotype occurred a few times. V usage is TRBV4-1 and J usage is TRBJ2-2; weak D call: TRBD2 (5 bases). Germline V CDR1 and CDR2: MGHRA, YSYEKL. The V end was cut by 3 bases, the J end by 1 base, with 9 bases between. CDR3 length: 15 amino acids. The CDR3 DNA sequence: TGCGCCAGCAGCCATAACGGGGTGAACACCGGGGAGCTGTTTTTT. Amino acid sequence: CASSHNGVNTGELFF.

This clonotype was detected a few times. The rearrangement links TRBV11-2 to TRBJ2-3; TRBD2 agrees at 12 bases. CDR3 length equals 17 residues. Per germline, CDR1 SGHAT and CDR2 FQNNGV. V gave up 4 bases and J gave up 0 bases; unmatched junction bases: 5. In DNA form, the CDR3 reads TGTGCCAGCAGCTGGGGACTAGCGGGTACTAGCACAGATACGCAGTATTTT. As protein: CASSWGLAGTSTDTQYF.

This clonotype was seen at least ten times. This chain connects TRBV11-3 to TRBJ2-7, with 7 nucleotides matching TRBD1. Per germline, CDR1 SGHNT and CDR2 YENEEA. The CDR3 loop spans 14 amino acids. V trimming: 5 bases; J trimming: 0 bases; junction bases outside the gene matches: 4. CDR3 amino acids: CASSITGVSYEQYF. CDR3 nucleotides: TGTGCCAGCAGCATCACAGGGGTCTCCTACGAGCAGTACTTC.

This chain uses TRBV12-3 or TRBV12-4 with TRBJ1-1; maybe TRBD1 (6 bases). This CDR3 spans 11 amino acids. V was trimmed by 3 bases and J by 8 bases, leaving 7 bases between them. CDR3: CASSFGQEAFF. The DNA of the CDR3 is TGTGCCAGCAGTTTTGGACAGGAAGCTTTCTTT.

This clonotype has ten or more counts. The chain combines TRBV20-1 with TRBJ2-1; 14 bases agree with TRBD2. V lost 0 bases, J lost 9 bases, and 7 bases stayed unmatched. The length of the CDR3 is 16 residues. Germline lookup yields CDR1 DFQATT and CDR2 SNEGSKA (reference sequence). The CDR3 protein is CSARDPTSGRAGEQFF. In nucleotides, the CDR3 is TGCAGTGCTAGAGACCCGACTAGCGGGAGGGCAGGTGAGCAGTTCTTC.

This clonotype was seen repeatedly, ten times or more. The V and J genes are TRBV12-3 or TRBV12-4 and TRBJ2-3; tentatively, D is TRBD2 (6 bases). The CDR3 length is 14 residues. Trimming shortened V by 6 bases and J by 2 bases, and 12 bases separated the two germline ends. The CDR3 here is CASRARETTDTQYF. CDR3 sequence (DNA): TGTGCCAGCAGAGCCCGGGAGACCACAGATACGCAGTATTTT.

The V gene is TRBV18, the J gene TRBJ1-2, with D unclear. V was trimmed by 3 bases and J by 3 bases, leaving 14 bases between them. Germline lookup yields CDR1 KGHSH and CDR2 LQKENI. The CDR3 is made up of 15 amino acids. The CDR3 sequence is CASSPDGRHDYGYTF. In nucleotides, the CDR3 is TGTGCCAGCTCACCGGACGGGCGGCACGACTATGGCTACACCTTC.

This clonotype was seen more than once but under ten times. The chain couples TRBV6-6 to TRBJ2-5, with TRBD2 as a possible D gene (6 bases). CDR3 length equals 15 residues. The germline V gene encodes CDR1 MNHNY and CDR2 SVGAGI (reference sequence). V gave up 2 bases and J gave up 5 bases, with 15 bases separating them. The CDR3 DNA follows: TGTGCCAGCAGTTACAGTGGGGGACTCGCGGAGACCCAGTACTTC. The encoded protein is CASSYSGGLAETQYF.

This chain connects TRBV28 to TRBJ2-3; 12 bases match TRBD1. V lost 8 bases and J lost 4; bases outside the gene matches: 19. The germline gives CDR1 MDHEN, CDR2 SYDVKM. This CDR3 has 19 amino acids. CDR3 sequence reads: CASGYPGQGAILVADTQYF. The CDR3 nucleotides are TGTGCCAGCGGATACCCGGGACAGGGGGCGATCTTAGTAGCAGATACGCAGTATTTT.

This clonotype was seen a few times. V is TRBV12-3 or TRBV12-4 and J is TRBJ2-3; TRBD2 is a possible D gene (5 bases). The V gene lost 5 bases and the J gene lost 4 bases, with 13 bases spanning the gap. The CDR3 sequence is 14 residues long. For the CDR3, the DNA is TGTGCCAGCAGTCCCCGGGGTGTGGCAGATACGCAGTATTTT. This gives the protein CASSPRGVADTQYF.

This clonotype came up many times. The chain uses TRBV15 and TRBJ1-2; 7 nucleotides line up with TRBD1. V shed 2 bases, J shed 2 bases, and the junction held 5 bases outside the gene matches. The CDR3 sequence is 15 residues long. Germline CDR1 reads LNHNV; CDR2 reads YYDKDF (reference sequence). Here the CDR3 reads CATSRPDRPNYGYTF. DNA of the CDR3: TGTGCCACCAGCAGACCGGACAGGCCGAACTATGGCTACACCTTC.

This clonotype was counted ten times or more. The chain is built from TRBV20-1 and TRBJ2-7, with D perhaps being TRBD1 or TRBD2 (5 bases each). This CDR3 region has 11 residues. Germline V gene lookup returns CDR1 DFQATT and CDR2 SNEGSKA (reference sequence). Trimming cost V 5 bases and J 5 bases, with 10 bases left between them. This CDR3 is CSAQLGDEQYF. Here the CDR3 DNA reads TGCAGTGCTCAACTAGGGGACGAGCAGTACTTC.

Turning to this clonotype: A read error may account for a junction end that differs from germline. The CDR3 region is CSARDTGISYKEQFF. CDR3 bases: TGCAGTGCTAGAGATACAGGAATCTCCTACAAGGAGCAGTTCTTC. This chain joins TRBV20-1 and TRBJ2-1; D may be TRBD1 (5 bases). Germline V lookup: CDR1 DFQATT, CDR2 SNEGSKA (reference sequence). The CDR3 sequence is 15 residues long.